The rows below give T cell receptor beta chains drawn from one sample of a study of Graves' ophthalmopathy and Graves' hyperthyroidism. TCRdb used MiXCR to reprocess the multiplex PCR reads, holding one entry per CDR3 protein. Altogether around 660,000 distinct CDR3 sequences are present, just over 40% being singletons, with the ten largest covering roughly 3%. The sample was peripheral blood. Receptor source: an adult man with Graves' ophthalmopathy. CDR3s include the opening cysteine and the closing phenylalanine or tryptophan. The order of the fields is V gene, J gene, clone size, D gene, CDR3 protein, CDR3 DNA. The D gene is left open where the match is weak. A row's size may be missing; if present it is once, few, many or a size class.

v_call: TRBV6-2/TRBV6-3
j_call: TRBJ1-2
clone_size: many
d_call: NA
cdr3_aa: CASRPTTGDYGYTF
cdr3_nt: TGTGCCAGCAGACCTACCACAGGAGACTATGGCTACACCTTC

v_call: TRBV7-9
j_call: TRBJ2-2
clone_size: NA
d_call: NA
cdr3_aa: CASSPTPGGGGELFF
cdr3_nt: TGTGCCAGCAGCCCTACCCCAGGTGGAGGCGGGGAGCTGTTTTTT

v_call: TRBV10-3
j_call: TRBJ2-5
clone_size: many
d_call: NA
cdr3_aa: CASTPAGQETQYF
cdr3_nt: TGTGCTTCGACCCCAGCGGGTCAAGAGACCCAGTACTTC

v_call: TRBV4-2
j_call: TRBJ1-1
clone_size: few
d_call: TRBD1
cdr3_aa: CASSQEAGGSTEAFF
cdr3_nt: TGTGCCAGCAGCCAGGAGGCAGGGGGGAGCACTGAAGCTTTCTTT

v_call: TRBV7-9
j_call: TRBJ2-7
clone_size: many
d_call: NA
cdr3_aa: CASSIYQGYEQYF
cdr3_nt: TGTGCCAGCAGCATCTATCAGGGCTACGAGCAGTACTTC

v_call: TRBV7-7
j_call: TRBJ2-7
clone_size: NA
d_call: TRBD2
cdr3_aa: CASSFTSVHEQYF
cdr3_nt: TGTGCCAGCAGCTTCACTAGCGTACACGAGCAGTACTTC

v_call: TRBV9
j_call: TRBJ2-7
clone_size: few
d_call: NA
cdr3_aa: CASSVSPEQEQYF
cdr3_nt: TGTGCCAGCAGCGTATCCCCTGAGCAAGAGCAGTACTTC

v_call: TRBV25-1
j_call: TRBJ2-5
clone_size: NA
d_call: NA
cdr3_aa: CASSARGGDSQETQYF
cdr3_nt: TGTGCCAGCAGTGCTAGAGGGGGGGACAGCCAAGAGACCCAGTACTTC

v_call: TRBV7-9
j_call: TRBJ2-7
clone_size: many
d_call: NA
cdr3_aa: CASSLQTGTYEQYF
cdr3_nt: TGTGCCAGCAGCCTACAGACAGGAACCTACGAGCAGTACTTC

v_call: TRBV19
j_call: TRBJ1-1
clone_size: many
d_call: NA
cdr3_aa: CASGIVNTEAFF
cdr3_nt: TGTGCCAGTGGTATCGTGAACACTGAAGCTTTCTTT

v_call: TRBV20-1
j_call: TRBJ2-5
clone_size: NA
d_call: NA
cdr3_aa: CSARDPGPGTVGETQYF
cdr3_nt: TGCAGTGCTAGAGATCCGGGGCCGGGAACGGTGGGAGAGACCCAGTACTTC

v_call: TRBV7-8
j_call: TRBJ1-1
clone_size: many
d_call: NA
cdr3_aa: CASSGIDYTEAFF
cdr3_nt: TGTGCCAGCAGCGGCATAGATTACACTGAAGCTTTCTTT

v_call: TRBV7-2
j_call: TRBJ1-2
clone_size: NA
d_call: NA
cdr3_aa: CTSSQEDSPPSYGYTF
cdr3_nt: TGCACCAGCAGCCAAGAGGACTCCCCTCCGTCCTATGGCTACACCTTC

v_call: TRBV5-1
j_call: TRBJ2-5
clone_size: NA
d_call: NA
cdr3_aa: CASSLVGGVQYF
cdr3_nt: TGCGCCAGCAGCTTGGTAGGAGGGGTGCAGTACTTC

v_call: TRBV19
j_call: TRBJ1-2
clone_size: many
d_call: NA
cdr3_aa: CASSRHGEIYDYTF
cdr3_nt: TGTGCCAGTAGTCGCCATGGGGAGATCTATGACTACACCTTC

v_call: TRBV10-3
j_call: TRBJ1-4
clone_size: NA
d_call: NA
cdr3_aa: CAISSLAGPNEKLFF
cdr3_nt: TGTGCCATCAGTTCCCTTGCAGGGCCTAATGAAAAACTGTTTTTT

v_call: TRBV7-8
j_call: TRBJ2-7
clone_size: once
d_call: TRBD2
cdr3_aa: CASSGTSGDSYERYF
cdr3_nt: TGTGCCAGCAGTGGGACTAGCGGGGACTCCTACGAGCGGTACTTC

v_call: TRBV11-2
j_call: TRBJ2-7
clone_size: NA
d_call: TRBD2
cdr3_aa: CASSLPLAGGPSYEQYF
cdr3_nt: TGTGCCAGCAGCTTGCCCCTAGCGGGGGGTCCCTCCTACGAGCAGTACTTC

v_call: TRBV11-2
j_call: TRBJ2-7
clone_size: few
d_call: NA
cdr3_aa: CASSFRSGVTYEQYF
cdr3_nt: TGTGCCAGCAGCTTTCGGTCGGGGGTAACCTACGAGCAGTACTTC

v_call: TRBV11-3
j_call: TRBJ2-2
clone_size: NA
d_call: TRBD2
cdr3_aa: CASRQIGGGQVGELFF
cdr3_nt: TGTGCCAGCAGGCAAATCGGGGGGGGGCAGGTCGGGGAGCTGTTTTTT

v_call: TRBV7-9
j_call: TRBJ2-5
clone_size: NA
d_call: TRBD2
cdr3_aa: CASSPGQGLQETQYF
cdr3_nt: TGTGCCAGCAGCCCGGGGCAGGGACTACAAGAGACCCAGTACTTC

v_call: TRBV5-6
j_call: TRBJ2-7
clone_size: many
d_call: NA
cdr3_aa: CASLPGPLNSYEQYF
cdr3_nt: TGTGCCAGCCTCCCGGGGCCACTAAACTCCTACGAGCAGTACTTC

v_call: TRBV25-1
j_call: TRBJ2-7
clone_size: NA
d_call: NA
cdr3_aa: CAWREGALDEQYF
cdr3_nt: TGTGCCTGGAGGGAAGGGGCCCTTGACGAGCAGTACTTC

v_call: TRBV20-1
j_call: TRBJ2-7
clone_size: NA
d_call: NA
cdr3_aa: CSAQTANYEQYF
cdr3_nt: TGCAGTGCTCAGACAGCCAACTACGAGCAGTACTTC

v_call: TRBV7-8
j_call: TRBJ2-7
clone_size: NA
d_call: NA
cdr3_aa: CASSQGVHPRYEQYF
cdr3_nt: TGTGCCAGCAGCCAAGGCGTTCATCCTCGCTACGAGCAGTACTTC